Presented here are 21 T cell receptor beta chains from one specimen sequenced in a study of CD8 T cells in ankylosing spondylitis. Study results and caveats: Characteristic, it appeared, of ankylosing spondylitis blood was a TCR beta motif of eight or nine highly homologous variants.

MiXCR was run by TCRdb on the 5' RACE reads, yielding one entry per CDR3 protein. The table includes about 840,000 distinct CDR3 sequences, about 12% detected once. Antigen specificity for these receptors is unknown. The source material was blood, either unsorted or a sorted T cell fraction (not recorded which). These receptors came from a male donor with ankylosing spondylitis.

This clonotype was recorded many times. The chain is built from TRBV20-1 and TRBJ2-1; D is unresolved. The V gene lost 7 bases and the J gene lost 0 bases, with 16 bases spanning the gap. Germline CDR1 is DFQATT and CDR2 is SNEGSKA (reference sequence). The CDR3 is 15 residues long. The CDR3, as DNA: TGCAGTGGGTCCGTAAGTCCTTTCTCCTACAATGAGCAGTTCTTC. Protein: CSGSVSPFSYNEQFF.

This clonotype was seen a few times. The J gene is TRBJ2-3, the V gene TRBV4-2; D unclear. Germline V CDR1 and CDR2: LGHNA, YNFKEQ. The CDR3 loop spans 16 amino acids. Trimming shortened V by 1 base and J by 2 bases, and 13 bases separated the two germline ends. In DNA, the CDR3 is TGTGCCAGCAGCCAAGTCCAGGCCACAACCACAGATACGCAGTATTTT. Translating it yields CASSQVQATTTDTQYF.

The CDR3 DNA reads as TGTGCCAGCAGCGTAGCTGACTACCCCATGGGAGAGACCCAGTACTTC. Its translation: CASSVADYPMGETQYF. This chain connects TRBV9 to TRBJ2-5; perhaps TRBD2 as D (5 bases). The CDR3 is made up of 16 amino acids. Germline V gene lookup returns CDR1 SGDLS and CDR2 YYNGEE. V lost 0 bases and J 4 bases, leaving 16 bases between the germline ends.

The rearrangement links TRBV5-1 to TRBJ2-5; 10 bases match TRBD2. The V gene end was trimmed by 7 bases and the J gene end by 1 base; junction bases not matched to a gene: 16. This CDR3 is 18 amino acids long. Germline V gene sequence: CDR1 SGHRS, CDR2 YFSETQ. CDR3 region: CASGLRASGRVLQETQYF. CDR3 DNA: TGCGCCAGCGGATTGAGGGCTAGCGGGAGAGTCCTCCAAGAGACCCAGTACTTC.

This clonotype was picked up one time. V and J are TRBV5-1 and TRBJ1-2; 8 bases align to TRBD1. The V gene's germline CDR1 is SGHRS and CDR2 YFSETQ. The V and J ends lost 0 bases and 8 bases, in that order; junction bases with no gene match: 6. The CDR3 sequence is 14 residues long. The CDR3 region has the DNA TGCGCCAGCAGCTTGGGGACAGGGCTGGGAGGCTACACCTTC. This codes for CASSLGTGLGGYTF.

This clonotype was counted between two and nine times. The V gene is TRBV29-1, the J gene TRBJ1-1, with D unresolved. Per the germline V gene, CDR1 is SQVTM and CDR2 is ANQGSEA. With 7 bases removed from V and 1 base from J, the gap between germline ends came to 7 bases. The CDR3 length is 11 residues. CDR3 sequence (DNA): TGCAGCGGAGGTTGGAACACTGAAGCTTTCTTT. Its protein product is CSGGWNTEAFF.

This clonotype was picked up a small number of times. V is TRBV20-1 and J is TRBJ2-2; D remains ambiguous. The germline V gene has CDR1 DFQATT and CDR2 SNEGSKA (reference sequence). This CDR3 has 13 amino acids. V was shortened by 6 bases and J by 8 bases, with 16 bases between the two germline ends. The CDR3 spells CSARPNSQGELFF. CDR3 nucleotide sequence: TGCAGTGCCCGACCCAACTCCCAAGGGGAGCTGTTTTTT.

This clonotype was detected a few times. The chain joins TRBV15 to TRBJ2-5, with 9 bases that match TRBD2. The CDR3 length is 15 residues. Germline CDR1 reads LNHNV; CDR2 reads YYDKDF (reference sequence). Unmatched junction bases numbered 3, after V lost 0 bases and J lost 4 bases. CDR3 DNA: TGTGCCACCAGCAGAGACCCGACTAGCGGAGAGACCCAGTACTTC. Amino acid sequence: CATSRDPTSGETQYF.

The V call is TRBV9, the J call TRBJ1-2; D uncertain. Germline CDR1 and CDR2: SGDLS and YYNGEE. Trimming shortened V by 0 bases and J by 4 bases, and 13 bases separated the two germline ends. This CDR3 has 15 amino acids. CDR3 protein: CASSVESRGSYGYTF. CDR3 sequence (DNA): TGTGCCAGCAGCGTAGAATCTCGGGGTTCCTATGGCTACACCTTC.

This clonotype was picked up a small number of times. The CDR3 DNA reads TGCAGCGCCGTGGGGGACCGCACTGAAGCTTTCTTT. The encoded protein is CSAVGDRTEAFF. V and J are TRBV29-1 and TRBJ1-1; tentative D call: TRBD1 (5 bases). Looked up from germline, CDR1 is SQVTM and CDR2 is ANQGSEA. Trimming removed 7 bases from V and 4 bases from J, with 13 bases in between. This CDR3 has 12 residues.

The V call is TRBV7-2, the J call TRBJ1-4, with a weak D call TRBD1 (5 bases). From germline, CDR1 is SGHTA and CDR2 FQGNSA. The V end lost 5 bases, the J end lost 5 bases, and 9 bases lay between the germline ends. The CDR3 consists of 13 residues. The CDR3 loop is CASSPRQNEKLFF. CDR3 DNA: TGTGCCAGCAGCCCGAGACAGAATGAAAAACTGTTTTTT.

This clonotype came up a few times. The chain is built from TRBV6-5 and TRBJ1-2; D ambiguous. The CDR3 is 15 amino acids. CDR1 is MNHEY and CDR2 is SVGAGI in the germline V gene. Trimming left V 5 bases short and J 0 bases short, with 13 bases between. The CDR3 bases are TGTGCCAGCAGTCTCGAACAGTGGTCTAACTATGGCTACACCTTC. The encoded protein is CASSLEQWSNYGYTF.

This rearrangement joins TRBV7-2 to TRBJ1-4, with D possibly being TRBD1 (5 bases). Trimming removed 4 bases from V and 8 bases from J, with 11 bases in between. The CDR3 runs 13 residues. CDR1 is SGHTA and CDR2 is FQGNSA in the germline V gene. CDR3 region: CASSWREGEKLFF. For the CDR3, the DNA is TGTGCCAGCAGCTGGAGGGAGGGGGAAAAACTGTTTTTT. Full variable domain (rest looked up from reference TRBV7-2 and TRBJ1-4): GAGVSQSPSNKVTEKGKDVELRCDPISGHTALYWYRQSLGQGLEFLIYFQGNSAPDKSGLPSDRFSAERTGGSVSTLTIQRTQQEDSAVYLCASSWREGEKLFFGSGTQLSVL.

This chain connects TRBV20-1 to TRBJ1-5; D not resolved. V shed 6 bases and J shed 1 base, with 13 bases lying between them. Germline CDR1 DFQATT, CDR2 SNEGSKA (reference sequence). The CDR3 covers 14 residues. The CDR3 DNA follows: TGCAGTGCGCCAATCGGAGGGAGCAATCAGCCCCAGCATTTT. It is translated as CSAPIGGSNQPQHF.

DNA for the CDR3: TGTGCCAGCAGCCCGGGGACTAGCGCCTTCTCCTACAATGAGCAGTTCTTC. It encodes CASSPGTSAFSYNEQFF. V usage is TRBV11-3 and J usage is TRBJ2-1; 10 positions agree with TRBD2. The germline V gene has CDR1 SGHNT and CDR2 YENEEA. The J segment lost 0 bases and the V segment lost 5 bases, leaving 7 bases of the junction unmatched. The CDR3 extends over 17 amino acids.

This chain links TRBV28 with TRBJ2-1; D uncertain. The CDR3 sequence is 15 residues long. CDR1 MDHEN and CDR2 SYDVKM come from the germline V gene. The germline V and J ends were trimmed by 4 bases and 7 bases, with 17 bases remaining between them. CDR3: CASSSTTLLGNEQFF. CDR3 nucleotides: TGTGCCAGCAGTTCTACGACCCTCCTGGGGAATGAGCAGTTCTTC.

The chain has TRBV7-9 and TRBJ1-3, with unresolved D. Trimming removed 1 base from V and 0 bases from J, with 7 bases in between. This CDR3 region has 15 residues. The germline CDR1 and CDR2 sequences are SEHNR and FQNEAQ (reference sequence). CDR3 bases: TGTGCCAGCAGCTTAGATCTGTACTCTGGAAACACCATATATTTT. This gives the protein CASSLDLYSGNTIYF.

This clonotype occurred many times. This chain uses TRBV4-3 with TRBJ1-4; TRBD1 aligns across 11 bases. With 3 bases clipped from V and 10 bases from J, the junction kept 10 bases outside the gene matches. Germline V gene data show CDR1 as LGHNA and CDR2 as YSLEER. This CDR3 has 16 amino acids. The CDR3 here is CASSQIGTGGSAKLFF. The CDR3 coding sequence is TGCGCCAGCAGCCAGATAGGGACAGGGGGATCTGCAAAACTGTTTTTT.

V gene TRBV5-1 combines with J gene TRBJ2-1; D gene unclear. The ends were cut back, 3 bases at V and 6 bases at J, with 7 bases in the middle. This CDR3 is built from 12 residues. CDR1 SGHRS and CDR2 YFSETQ come from the germline V gene. This chain's CDR3 is CASSSLFNEQFF. DNA of the CDR3: TGCGCCAGCAGCTCGTTATTCAATGAGCAGTTCTTC.

A few counts support this clonotype. The CDR3 DNA is TGTGCCATCAGTGGACAAGAGACTAGCACAGATACGCAGTATTTT. Translation: CAISGQETSTDTQYF. This rearrangement joins TRBV10-3 to TRBJ2-3, with unresolved D. Germline V lookup: CDR1 ENHRY, CDR2 SYGVKD. Trimming pared 4 bases from V and 0 bases from J, leaving 11 bases between. The CDR3 extends over 15 amino acids.

A few counts support this clonotype. CDR3 coding DNA: TGCAGCGCCCTCCAGGGGGGCACTGAAGCTTTCTTT. Amino acid sequence: CSALQGGTEAFF. This chain uses TRBV20-1 with TRBJ1-1, with 7 bases matching TRBD1. Per the germline V gene, CDR1 is DFQATT and CDR2 is SNEGSKA (reference sequence). The CDR3 sequence is 12 residues long.